A single count supports the clone carrying this T cell receptor (beta chain). What it binds is unknown. The limits of the CDR3 on the DNA are not certain, so only TCRdb's listed CDR3 is given. The sample comes from a study of breast tumors, draining lymph nodes, adjacent tissues. Findings and limits, study-wide: Tumor T cell lymph node origin was a supported hypothesis, not proven. Compared with lymph nodes, tumors were less diverse; compared with nontumor tissue, more. Most tumor T cells seemingly derive from lymph node, then expand in tumor. Compared with basal-like, luminal-like tumors shared significantly more repertoire with nontumor tissue.

TCRdb ran MiXCR on the multiplex PCR reads and lists one entry per CDR3 protein. The data show about 14,000 distinct CDR3 sequences, approximately 50% seen once. The germline CDR1 and CDR2 sequences are LNHDA and SQIVND (reference sequence). A total of 14 residues make up the CDR3, ends included. The genes are TRBV19 and TRBJ1-2; TRBD1 is the table's D call and was not checked against the DNA. The source material was tumor-adjacent breast tissue. The source is a female donor with breast cancer. Some clones in this sample may be carry-over from other donors' samples. The CDR3 loop is CASSNVGQGSGYTF.